Listed here are 10 T cell receptor beta chains from one sample, sequenced in a study of HIV-infected patients and healthy controls. Antiretroviral therapy had run roughly three months, about 14 weeks, before follow-up blood collection. The repertoire came from unfractionated whole blood and reflected all unsorted peripheral T cells. Reverse transcription used approximately 500 ng RNA and constant-region primers for alpha and beta. Each of the alpha and beta chains got its own library through chain-specific third strand synthesis with indices. One entry per CDR3 protein results from TCRdb running MiXCR on the 5' RACE reads. The sample records some 6,600 distinct CDR3 sequences, 8.5% to 12% being singletons. Sample: blood, taken during antiretroviral therapy. All receptors come from an adult with HIV infection.

This clonotype is medium-sized within its sample. The rearrangement links TRBV5-6 to TRBJ2-3; D is undetermined. Between the trimmed V and J ends, which lost 0 bases and 3 bases, there was a span of 5 bases. Germline V gene sequence: CDR1 SGHDT, CDR2 YYEEEE. This CDR3 has 13 amino acids. The CDR3, as DNA: TGTGCCAGCAGCTTGGAAATTACAGATACGCAGTATTTT. It yields the protein CASSLEITDTQYF. Based on the CDR3 plus reference TRBV5-6 and TRBJ2-3, the full variable domain is DAGVTQSPTHLIKTRGQQVTLRCSPKSGHDTVSWYQQALGQGPQFIFQYYEEEERQRGNFPDRFSGHQFPNYSSELNVNALLLGDSALYLCASSLEITDTQYFGPGTRLTVL.

This clonotype has a count of ten or more. The CDR3 nucleotides read TGTGCCAGCAGTTTAGGGGGCGCATTTGGAAACACCATATATTTT. Its protein is CASSLGGAFGNTIYF. The chain joins TRBV28 to TRBJ1-3, with D perhaps matching TRBD1 (6 bases). Germline V gene data show CDR1 as MDHEN and CDR2 as SYDVKM. Trimming removed 2 bases at V and 3 bases at J, with 11 bases between. CDR3 length equals 15 residues.

This clonotype is medium-sized within its sample. The chain couples TRBV25-1 to TRBJ2-5, with a weak D call TRBD2 (6 bases). Between the trimmed V and J ends, which lost 2 bases and 1 base, there was a span of 8 bases. The CDR3 has 14 residues. Germline assignment: CDR1 MGHDK and CDR2 SYGVNS. The CDR3 coding sequence is TGTGCCAGCAGTGAAGGGGGGACCCAAGAGACCCAGTACTTC. Translating it yields CASSEGGTQETQYF.

This clonotype is deemed medium-sized (0.01 to 0.1%). This sequence joins TRBV7-6 and TRBJ2-3, with 7 positions matching TRBD2. Germline V CDR1 and CDR2: SGHVS, FNYEAQ. The CDR3 contains 16 residues. V was clipped by 0 bases and J by 4 bases; unmatched bases: 7. DNA for the CDR3: TGTGCCAGCAGCTTAGCGGGAGGGGAGCCAGCAGATACGCAGTATTTT. This codes for CASSLAGGEPADTQYF.

Ten or more counts support this clonotype. This chain uses TRBV6-6 with TRBJ2-1; TRBD2 matches 7 bases. The CDR3 is 15 amino acids. Germline V gives CDR1 MNHNY, CDR2 SVGAGI (reference sequence). V lost 4 bases and J lost 0; bases outside the gene matches: 3. CDR3 nucleotides: TGTGCCAGCAGTTCGGGGGGAAGCTCCTACAATGAGCAGTTCTTC. Its translation is CASSSGGSSYNEQFF.

The rearrangement joins TRBV27 to TRBJ2-3; TRBD2 is a possible D gene (5 bases). Trimming removed 3 bases from V and 2 bases from J, with 9 bases in between. Germline assignment: CDR1 MNHEY and CDR2 SMNVEV (reference sequence). CDR3 length equals 14 residues. In DNA form, the CDR3 reads TGTGCCAGCAGTTTTCGAGGGTACACAGATACGCAGTATTTT. Translation: CASSFRGYTDTQYF.

In its sample, this clonotype ranks as medium-sized (0.01 to 0.1%). The gene calls are TRBV18 and TRBJ2-3; D unresolved. With 4 bases removed from V and 6 bases from J, the gap between germline ends came to 5 bases. Germline V gene sequence: CDR1 KGHSH, CDR2 LQKENI. The CDR3 contains 11 residues. The CDR3 nucleotides are TGTGCCAGCTCACTTGCGGATACGCAGTATTTT. Its translation is CASSLADTQYF.

In this sample, this clonotype is medium-sized (0.01 to 0.1%). This sequence joins TRBV24-1 and TRBJ2-5; 7 bases map to TRBD1. From germline, CDR1 is KGHDR and CDR2 SFDVKD. V was pared by 3 bases and J by 4 bases, with 10 bases of the junction left unmatched. The CDR3 loop spans 16 amino acids. CDR3 coding DNA: TGTGCCACCAGTGATCGGACAGGCACCCGATTAGAGACCCAGTACTTC. It yields the protein CATSDRTGTRLETQYF.

By sample fraction, this clonotype is medium-sized. The chain's CDR3 is CASSPDRTQETQYF. The CDR3 DNA is TGTGCCAGCAGCCCGGACAGGACACAAGAGACCCAGTACTTC. V is TRBV7-6 and J is TRBJ2-5, with 7 bases aligning to TRBD1. CDR1 is SGHVS and CDR2 is FNYEAQ in the germline V gene. The CDR3 spans 14 residues. Germline trimming cut 5 bases from V and 2 bases from J; bases unmatched to any gene: 5.

This clonotype was seen ten or more times. V usage is TRBV20-1 and J usage is TRBJ2-5; TRBD1 aligns across 7 bases. The CDR3 spans 16 residues. V trimming: 0 bases; J trimming: 1 base; junction bases outside the gene matches: 8. CDR1 DFQATT and CDR2 SNEGSKA come from the germline V gene (reference sequence). The DNA of the CDR3 is TGCAGTGCTAGAGATAGAACGAGGGGGCTCCAAGAGACCCAGTACTTC. Its protein product is CSARDRTRGLQETQYF.